The rows below give T cell receptor beta chains drawn from one sample of a study of T cell responses to AZD1222 COVID-19 vaccine. Clones were read by immunoSEQ multiplex PCR, and TCRdb kept only the in-frame ones, dropping some. The sample lists roughly 260,000 clones, 85% to 95% occurring once. The sequencing used peripheral blood, collected on day 0 of AZD1222 vaccination. These receptors originate from an adult in good health. CDR3s include the opening cysteine and the closing phenylalanine or tryptophan. D genes are given only for firm matches. Clone size appears in some rows only: once, few, many, or a class for an expanded clone.

D	size	J	length	V	CDR3	DNA
NA	NA	TRBJ1-5	15	TRBV28	CASSRIRRRNQPQHF	TGTGCCAGCAGCCGAATCAGGCGTCGCAATCAGCCCCAGCATTTT
NA	NA	TRBJ2-3	13	TRBV5-1	CASSLGGLDTQYF	TGCGCCAGCAGCTTGGGGGGACTTGATACGCAGTATTTT
TRBD1	NA	TRBJ1-1	16	TRBV28	CATRTGSSPRGTEAFF	TGTGCCACGCGGACAGGTTCAAGCCCCAGGGGCACTGAAGCTTTCTTT
NA	NA	TRBJ1-4	13	TRBV3-1/TRBV3-2	CASSRRESEKLFF	TGTGCCAGCAGCCGAAGGGAAAGTGAAAAACTGTTTTTT
TRBD2	NA	TRBJ2-3	14	TRBV2	CARGQVAGTDTQYF	TGTGCCCGGGGGCAGGTAGCGGGGACAGATACGCAGTATTTT
NA	NA	TRBJ2-7	14	TRBV5-1	CASSLATGIYEQYF	TGCGCCAGCAGCTTGGCTACAGGGATCTACGAGCAGTACTTC
NA	NA	TRBJ1-1	15	TRBV28	CASSLGDSLNTEAFF	TGTGCCAGCAGTTTAGGGGACTCCCTGAACACTGAAGCTTTCTTT
NA	NA	TRBJ1-2	16	TRBV24-1	CATSDLRREGHYGYTF	TGTGCCACCAGTGATTTACGGCGGGAGGGCCACTATGGCTACACCTTC
NA	few	TRBJ2-3	13	TRBV6-6	CASIPAETDTQYF	TGTGCCAGCATCCCCGCCGAAACAGATACGCAGTATTTT
TRBD1	NA	TRBJ1-4	17	TRBV2	CASMRDRGLKTNEKLFF	TGTGCCAGCATGAGGGACAGGGGGCTGAAGACTAATGAAAAACTGTTTTTT
TRBD1	NA	TRBJ1-5	15	TRBV6-2/TRBV6-3	CASSPGTVSNQPQHF	TGTGCCAGCAGCCCCGGGACAGTGAGCAATCAGCCCCAGCATTTT
NA	NA	TRBJ2-3	14	TRBV28	CASSAHEGYDTQYF	TGTGCCAGCAGTGCCCACGAGGGTTACGATACGCAGTATTTT
TRBD1	NA	TRBJ2-2	15	TRBV27	CASSLNQGATGELFF	TGTGCCAGCAGTTTGAACCAGGGGGCAACCGGGGAGCTGTTTTTT
TRBD1	NA	TRBJ2-5	15	TRBV5-4	CASSGRDRGQETQYF	TGTGCCAGCAGCGGACGGGACAGGGGTCAAGAGACCCAGTACTTC
TRBD1	NA	TRBJ2-7	18	TRBV14	CASSQVGRGNDWIYEQYF	TGTGCCAGCAGCCAAGTTGGCAGGGGGAATGACTGGATTTACGAGCAGTACTTC
NA	NA	TRBJ2-7	14	TRBV7-9	CASSTGLEVDEQYF	TGTGCCAGCAGCACCGGACTGGAGGTGGACGAGCAGTACTTC
NA	few	TRBJ1-4	15	TRBV7-9	CASSPWVRGTEKLFF	TGTGCCAGCAGCCCCTGGGTACGAGGGACTGAAAAACTGTTTTTT
NA	NA	TRBJ1-1	12	TRBV30	CAWIRKKEEAFF	TGTGCCTGGATCCGGAAAAAAGAGGAAGCTTTCTTT
NA	once	TRBJ2-7	12	TRBV5-8	CASSLVLGEQYF	TGTGCCAGCAGCTTGGTTTTAGGGGAGCAGTACTTC
NA	NA	TRBJ2-5	16	TRBV5-1	CASSLALVVDGQTQYF	TGCGCCAGCAGCTTGGCACTCGTAGTAGACGGTCAGACCCAGTACTTC
TRBD1	NA	TRBJ2-5	14	TRBV5-6	CASSRQGSQETQYF	TGTGCCAGCAGTCGACAGGGGAGTCAAGAGACCCAGTACTTC
TRBD1	NA	TRBJ1-2	14	TRBV28	CASSRDREPYGYTF	TGTGCCAGCAGTCGGGACAGGGAGCCTTATGGCTACACCTTC
NA	once	TRBJ2-1	12	TRBV7-2	CASSLGRVEQFF	TGTGCCAGCAGCTTAGGCAGGGTTGAGCAGTTCTTC
TRBD2	NA	TRBJ2-7	17	TRBV4-3	CASSQDGSGSTLDEQYF	TGCGCCAGCAGCCAAGATGGAAGCGGGAGTACCCTCGACGAGCAGTACTTC
NA	NA	TRBJ1-3	14	TRBV3-1/TRBV3-2	CASSQEGSGNTIYF	TGTGCCAGCAGCCAAGAGGGGTCTGGAAACACCATATATTTT
TRBD1	NA	TRBJ1-1	15	TRBV4-1	CASSQGQSFNTEAFF	TGCGCCAGCAGCCAGGGACAGTCCTTTAACACTGAAGCTTTCTTT
NA	NA	TRBJ1-2	13	TRBV28	CASSPRGGVSYTF	TGTGCCAGCAGTCCTCGCGGAGGCGTTAGCTACACCTTC
NA	NA	TRBJ2-1	14	TRBV7-9	CASSSPGGPNEQFF	TGTGCCAGCAGCTCCCCAGGGGGGCCGAATGAGCAGTTCTTC
NA	NA	TRBJ2-2	14	TRBV5-1	CASSLEGGPGELFF	TGCGCCAGCAGCTTGGAAGGGGGGCCTGGGGAGCTGTTTTTT
TRBD2	once	TRBJ2-1	15	TRBV27	CASNTRLAVFNEQFF	TGTGCCAGCAACACCCGACTAGCGGTATTCAATGAGCAGTTCTTC
NA	NA	TRBJ2-5	13	TRBV6-2/TRBV6-3	CASSYSPQETQYF	TGTGCCAGCAGTTACAGTCCCCAAGAGACCCAGTACTTC
NA	few	TRBJ1-2	13	TRBV27	CASSFLGGEGYTF	TGTGCCAGCAGTTTTTTGGGGGGTGAAGGCTACACCTTC
NA	few	TRBJ2-2	18	TRBV9	CASSTKSSTAANTGELFF	TGTGCCAGCAGCACGAAATCGTCGACAGCCGCGAACACCGGGGAGCTGTTTTTT
NA	NA	TRBJ2-7	13	TRBV30	CAWSVGRTYEQYF	TGTGCCTGGAGTGTAGGAAGGACCTACGAGCAGTACTTC
NA	NA	TRBJ2-3	11	TRBV20-1	CSASPSAPQYF	TGCAGTGCTAGCCCCAGCGCTCCGCAGTATTTT